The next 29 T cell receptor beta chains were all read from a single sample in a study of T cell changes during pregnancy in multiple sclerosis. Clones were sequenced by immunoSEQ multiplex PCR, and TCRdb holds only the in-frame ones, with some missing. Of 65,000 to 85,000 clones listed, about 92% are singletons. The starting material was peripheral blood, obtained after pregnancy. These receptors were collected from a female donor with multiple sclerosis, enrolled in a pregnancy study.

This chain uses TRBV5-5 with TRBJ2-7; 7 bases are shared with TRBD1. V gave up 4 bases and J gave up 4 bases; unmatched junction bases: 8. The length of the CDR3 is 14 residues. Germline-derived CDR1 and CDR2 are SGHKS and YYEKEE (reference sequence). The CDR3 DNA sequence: TGTGCCAGCAGCGTCATGGACAGGCCTTACGAGCAGTACTTC. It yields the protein CASSVMDRPYEQYF.

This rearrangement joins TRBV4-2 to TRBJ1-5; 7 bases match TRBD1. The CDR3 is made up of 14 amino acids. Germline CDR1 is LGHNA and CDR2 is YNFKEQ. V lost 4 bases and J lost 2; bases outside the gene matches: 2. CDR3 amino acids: CASSPGTGNQPQHF. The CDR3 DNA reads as TGTGCCAGCAGCCCTGGGACAGGCAATCAGCCCCAGCATTTT.

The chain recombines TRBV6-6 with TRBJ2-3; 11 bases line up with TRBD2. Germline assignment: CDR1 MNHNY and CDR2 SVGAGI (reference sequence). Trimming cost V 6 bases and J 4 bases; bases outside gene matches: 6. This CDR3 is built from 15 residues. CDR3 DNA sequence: TGTGCCAGCAGGGTAGCGGGAGGGTTTTCAGATACGCAGTATTTT. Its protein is CASRVAGGFSDTQYF.

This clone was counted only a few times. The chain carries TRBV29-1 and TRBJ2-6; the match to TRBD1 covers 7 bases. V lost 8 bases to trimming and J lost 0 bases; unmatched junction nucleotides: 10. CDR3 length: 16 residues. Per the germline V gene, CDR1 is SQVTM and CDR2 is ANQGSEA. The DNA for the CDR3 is TGCAGCACCGAGGGACAGTCCGACTCTGGGGCCAACGTCCTGACTTTC. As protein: CSTEGQSDSGANVLTF.

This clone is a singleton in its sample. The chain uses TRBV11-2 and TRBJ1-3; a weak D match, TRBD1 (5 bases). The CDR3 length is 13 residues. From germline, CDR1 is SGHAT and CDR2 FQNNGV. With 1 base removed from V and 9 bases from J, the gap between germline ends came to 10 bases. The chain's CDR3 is CASSLGQGGTIYF. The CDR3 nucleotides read TGTGCCAGCAGCTTAGGTCAGGGAGGCACCATATATTTT.

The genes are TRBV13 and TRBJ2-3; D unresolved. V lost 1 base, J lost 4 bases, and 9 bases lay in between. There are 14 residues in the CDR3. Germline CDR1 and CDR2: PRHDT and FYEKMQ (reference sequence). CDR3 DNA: TGTGCCAGCAGCTTAGTTCAGGTCGCAGATACGCAGTATTTT. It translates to CASSLVQVADTQYF.

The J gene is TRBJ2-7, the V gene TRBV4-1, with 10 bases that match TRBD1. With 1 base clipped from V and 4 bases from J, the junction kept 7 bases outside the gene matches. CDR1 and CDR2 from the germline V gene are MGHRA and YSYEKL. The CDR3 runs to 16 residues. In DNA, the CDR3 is TGCGCCAGCAGCCAAGGACCCGGGACAGGGGAGTACGAGCAGTACTTC. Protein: CASSQGPGTGEYEQYF.

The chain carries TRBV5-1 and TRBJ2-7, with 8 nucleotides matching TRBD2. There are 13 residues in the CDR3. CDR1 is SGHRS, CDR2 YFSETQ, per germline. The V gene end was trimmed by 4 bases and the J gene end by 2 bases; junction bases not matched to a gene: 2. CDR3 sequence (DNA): TGCGCCAGCAGCCCCGGGGGGGCCTACGAGCAGTACTTC. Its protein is CASSPGGAYEQYF. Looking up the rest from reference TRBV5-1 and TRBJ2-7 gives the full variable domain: KAGVTQTPRYLIKTRGQQVTLSCSPISGHRSVSWYQQTPGQGLQFLFEYFSETQRNKGNFPGRFSGRQFSNSRSEMNVSTLELGDSALYLCASSPGGAYEQYFGPGTRLTVT.

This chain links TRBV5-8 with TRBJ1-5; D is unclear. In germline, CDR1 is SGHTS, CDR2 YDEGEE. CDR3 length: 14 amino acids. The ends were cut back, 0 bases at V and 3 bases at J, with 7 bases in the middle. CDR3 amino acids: CASSLVQNNQPQHF. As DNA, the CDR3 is TGTGCCAGCAGCTTGGTCCAGAACAATCAGCCCCAGCATTTT.

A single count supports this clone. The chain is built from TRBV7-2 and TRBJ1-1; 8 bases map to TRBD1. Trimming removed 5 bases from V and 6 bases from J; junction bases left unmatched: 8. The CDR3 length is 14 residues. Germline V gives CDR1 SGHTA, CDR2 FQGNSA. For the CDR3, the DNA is TGTGCCAGCAGCCCCCAGGGGGCGAGAGCTGAAGCTTTCTTT. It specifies CASSPQGARAEAFF.

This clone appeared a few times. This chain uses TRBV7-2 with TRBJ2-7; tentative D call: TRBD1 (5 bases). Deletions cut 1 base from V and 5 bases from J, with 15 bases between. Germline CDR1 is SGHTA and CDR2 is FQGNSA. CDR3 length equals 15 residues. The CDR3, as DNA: TGTGCCAGCAGCTTAGATTTCGGCAGGGTGGACGAGCAGTACTTC. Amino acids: CASSLDFGRVDEQYF.

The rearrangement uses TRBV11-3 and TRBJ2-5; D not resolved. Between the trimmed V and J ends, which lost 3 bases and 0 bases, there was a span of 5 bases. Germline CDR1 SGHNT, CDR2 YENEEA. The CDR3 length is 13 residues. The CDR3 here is CASSLQDQETQYF. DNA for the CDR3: TGTGCCAGCAGCTTGCAGGACCAAGAGACCCAGTACTTC.

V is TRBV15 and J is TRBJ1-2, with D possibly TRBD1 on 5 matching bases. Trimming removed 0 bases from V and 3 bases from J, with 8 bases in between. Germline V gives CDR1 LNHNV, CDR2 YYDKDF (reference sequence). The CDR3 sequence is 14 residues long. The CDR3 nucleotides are TGTGCCACCAGCAGAGACTCAGGGTACTATGGCTACACCTTC. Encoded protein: CATSRDSGYYGYTF.

The CDR3 is CASTWTSGKAPQQYF. CDR3 nucleotides: TGTGCCAGCACGTGGACTAGCGGGAAAGCACCACAGCAGTACTTC. The chain combines TRBV2 with TRBJ2-7; 12 bases agree with TRBD2. Germline values: CDR1 SNHLY, CDR2 FYNNEI. With V trimmed by 7 bases and J by 8 bases, 12 bases remained unmatched. This CDR3 has 15 residues.

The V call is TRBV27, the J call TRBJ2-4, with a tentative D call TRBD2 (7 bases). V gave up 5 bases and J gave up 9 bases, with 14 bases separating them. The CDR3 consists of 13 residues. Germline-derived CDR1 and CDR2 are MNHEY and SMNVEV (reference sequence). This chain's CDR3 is CASSEGGMSIQYF. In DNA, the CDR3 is TGTGCCAGCAGTGAGGGGGGGATGAGCATTCAGTACTTC.

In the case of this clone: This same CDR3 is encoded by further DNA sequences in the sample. CDR3 sequence (DNA): TGTGCCAGCAGTGAAGGGCGGGACACAGATACGCAGTATTTT. Translation gives CASSEGRDTDTQYF. V and J are TRBV6-4 and TRBJ2-3, with D perhaps matching TRBD2 (6 bases). CDR1 and CDR2 from the germline V gene are MRHNA and SNTAGT. V was cut by 3 bases and J by 2 bases, with 9 bases left in between. CDR3 length: 14 amino acids.

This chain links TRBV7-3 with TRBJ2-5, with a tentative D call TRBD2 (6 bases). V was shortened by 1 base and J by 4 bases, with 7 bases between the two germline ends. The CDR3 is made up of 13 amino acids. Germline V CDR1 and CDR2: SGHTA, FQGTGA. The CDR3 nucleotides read TGTGCCAGCAGCTTAAGCGGGGTAGAGACCCAGTACTTC. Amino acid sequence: CASSLSGVETQYF.

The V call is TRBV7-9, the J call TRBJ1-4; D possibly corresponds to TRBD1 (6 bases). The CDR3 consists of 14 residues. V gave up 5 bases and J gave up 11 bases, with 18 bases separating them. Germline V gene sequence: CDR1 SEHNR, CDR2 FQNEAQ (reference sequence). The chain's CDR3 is CASSQQGTVGKLFF. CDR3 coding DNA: TGTGCCAGCAGCCAACAGGGAACTGTGGGGAAACTGTTTTTT.

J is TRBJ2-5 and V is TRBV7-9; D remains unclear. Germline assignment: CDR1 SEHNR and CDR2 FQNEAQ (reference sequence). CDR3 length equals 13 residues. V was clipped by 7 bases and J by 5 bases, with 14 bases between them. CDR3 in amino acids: CASTLDTYETQYF. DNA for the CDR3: TGTGCCAGCACTCTCGACACCTATGAGACCCAGTACTTC.

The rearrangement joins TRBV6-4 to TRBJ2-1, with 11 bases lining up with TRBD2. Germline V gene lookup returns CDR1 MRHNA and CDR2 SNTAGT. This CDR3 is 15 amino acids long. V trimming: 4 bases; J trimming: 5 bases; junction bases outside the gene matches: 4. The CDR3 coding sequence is TGTGCCAGCAGTGTAGGGACTAGCGGAAACAATGAGCAGTTCTTC. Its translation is CASSVGTSGNNEQFF.

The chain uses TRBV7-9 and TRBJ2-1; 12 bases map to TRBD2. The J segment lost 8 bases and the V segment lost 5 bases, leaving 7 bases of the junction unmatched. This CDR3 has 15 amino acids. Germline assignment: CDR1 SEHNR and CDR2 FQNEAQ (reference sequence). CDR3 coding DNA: TGTGCCAGCAGCCCGACTAGCGGGAGACTTGATGAGCAGTTCTTC. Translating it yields CASSPTSGRLDEQFF.

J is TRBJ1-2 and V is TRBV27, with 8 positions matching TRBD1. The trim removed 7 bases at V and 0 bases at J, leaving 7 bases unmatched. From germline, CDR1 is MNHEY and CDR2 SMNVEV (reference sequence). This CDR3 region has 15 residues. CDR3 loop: CASIMRQGTNYGYTF. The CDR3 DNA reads TGTGCCAGCATCATGCGACAGGGGACTAACTATGGCTACACCTTC.

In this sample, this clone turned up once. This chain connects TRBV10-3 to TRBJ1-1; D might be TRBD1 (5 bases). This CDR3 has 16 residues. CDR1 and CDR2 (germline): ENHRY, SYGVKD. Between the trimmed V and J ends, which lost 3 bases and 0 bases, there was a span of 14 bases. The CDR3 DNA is TGTGCCATCAGTGACAACCAGGGAAGAGTGAACACTGAAGCTTTCTTT. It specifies CAISDNQGRVNTEAFF.

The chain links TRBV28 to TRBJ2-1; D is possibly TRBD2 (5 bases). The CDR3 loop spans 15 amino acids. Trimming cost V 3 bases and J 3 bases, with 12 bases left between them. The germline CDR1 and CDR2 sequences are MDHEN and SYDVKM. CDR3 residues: CASSFTGWNYNEQFF. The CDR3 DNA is TGTGCCAGCAGTTTTACGGGGTGGAACTACAATGAGCAGTTCTTC.

The CDR3 DNA reads TGTGCCAGCAAGACCTCGGGGGGACCATCCTACGAGCAGTACTTC. This encodes CASKTSGGPSYEQYF. This chain joins TRBV5-4 and TRBJ2-7; TRBD2 aligns across 7 bases. The trim removed 6 bases at V and 1 base at J, leaving 10 bases unmatched. CDR1 and CDR2 from the germline V gene are SGHNT and YYREEE (reference sequence). CDR3 length: 15 residues.

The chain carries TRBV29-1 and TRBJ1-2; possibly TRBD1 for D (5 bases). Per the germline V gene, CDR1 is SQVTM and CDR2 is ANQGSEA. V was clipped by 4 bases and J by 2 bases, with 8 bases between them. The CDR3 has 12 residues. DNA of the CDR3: TGCAGCGTTGCGGACATCAACTATGGCTACACCTTC. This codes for CSVADINYGYTF.

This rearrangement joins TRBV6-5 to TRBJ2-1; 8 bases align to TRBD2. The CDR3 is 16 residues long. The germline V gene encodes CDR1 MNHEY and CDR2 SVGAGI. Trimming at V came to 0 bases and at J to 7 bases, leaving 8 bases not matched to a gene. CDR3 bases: TGTGCCAGCAGTTACTCGACCAGCGGGAGTGGAAATGAGCAGTTCTTC. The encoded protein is CASSYSTSGSGNEQFF.

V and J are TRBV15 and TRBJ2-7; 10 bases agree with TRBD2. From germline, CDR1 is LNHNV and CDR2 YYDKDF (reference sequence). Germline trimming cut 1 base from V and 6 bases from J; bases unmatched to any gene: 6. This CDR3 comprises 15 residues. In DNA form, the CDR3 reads TGTGCCACCAGCAGAGCGGCTAGCGGGAGCTCCGAGCAGTACTTC. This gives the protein CATSRAASGSSEQYF.

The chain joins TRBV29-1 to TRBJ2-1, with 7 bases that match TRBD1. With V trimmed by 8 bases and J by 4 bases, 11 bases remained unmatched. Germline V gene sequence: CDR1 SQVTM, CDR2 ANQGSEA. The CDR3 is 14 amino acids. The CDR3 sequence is CSTRQGLRYNEQFF. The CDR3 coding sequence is TGCAGCACACGACAGGGTCTGAGGTACAATGAGCAGTTCTTC.